This T cell receptor (beta chain) was recovered during a study of spatial heterogeneity in lung cancer (dated by TCRdb to about 2019). About the investigation overall: Samples were obtained from 65 to 90 patients with early-stage, untreated non-small cell lung cancer from the lung TRACERx cohort. At surgery, both alpha and beta chains were TCR-sequenced in approximately 210 tumor regions, approximately 64 matched nontumor lung samples and just over 55 PBMC samples. Follow-up PBMC samples were sequenced whenever available, with the median time to follow-up being two to three years after resection. In the raw uncorrected reads, each unique combination of TCR and UMI appeared more than ten times on average. More beta-chain than alpha-chain transcripts were consistently detected, likely reflecting higher beta-chain transcript abundance. In non-small cell lung cancer, the study quantitatively compared TCR alpha and beta repertoires across several tumor regions, matched nontumor lung, and blood. TCR repertoire features were related to nonsynonymous mutation counts determined by whole-exome sequencing of tumor tissue.

The sample's time point, from its label and the paper: blood at routine non-recurrence follow-up after resection. Whole RNA extracted from tumor and nontumor lung tissue, or from cryopreserved PBMC samples, was used for TCR sequencing without cell sorting. Patients were selected for TCR sequencing only if sufficient RNA was available from at least two tumor regions. The CDR3 contains 13 residues, cysteine and phenylalanine counted. Of all the DNA, just the CDR3 is kept, 39 bases in frame from base 1. A distance of 12 bases separates the germline ends of V and J, which lose 6 bases and 4 bases respectively. Points the paper makes about the study in general: Ubiquitous expanded tumor TCRs were detected in blood more often at tumor resection than at routine follow-up. Confirming at a functional level the hypothesis that regional TCRs recognize regional mutations was considered to require additional single-cell paired TCR alpha and beta sequencing. Only 13 to 15 patients were included in the comparisons of baseline and follow-up blood repertoires.

The sample holds many counts of this clonotype. Its antigen is currently not known. Per-base qualities were not stored, and no clone one base away is much larger. The library was built by means of 5' RACE. TCRdb lists the instrument as NextSeq 500. To allow correction of PCR and sequencing errors, the TCR library protocol tagged every TCR cDNA molecule with a unique molecular identifier. The study's own analysis went as follows. TCR identification, UMI-based error correction and CDR3 extraction were all carried out with Decombinator tools. Expanded TCRs were defined as those above a frequency of 2 per 1,000, corresponding to the top 1% of the tumor frequency distribution. Each repertoire was subsampled 100 times to 5,000 TCRs, after which Renyi diversity was computed with the R vegan package. CDR3 similarity networks were constructed using string-kernel similarity of amino acid triplets, with links drawn between CDR3s whose pairwise similarity was above 0.82. TCRdb ran its own pipeline on the public reads, namely fastp trimming at Q25 and MiXCR clone calling, and kept in-frame beta chains. Identical CDR3 protein sequences are pooled into one entry, listed with their most common genes and DNA. It is TCRdb's table, rather than the study itself, that gives the V and J calls and clone size. For this sample there are 25,000 to 30,000 distinct CDR3 sequences; 4.5% to 7.5% appear just once. The ten biggest clones cover roughly 21% of the sample.

This TCR was recovered from a male donor with early-stage non-small cell lung cancer. The chain employs TRBV12-3 or TRBV12-4 and TRBJ1-1, and perhaps TRBD1 as D gene, on 5 matching bases. The material sequenced was PBMCs, taken at follow-up. The DNA reads TGTGCCAGCAGACTGGAGGGGACCACTGAAGCTTTCTTT. It specifies CASRLEGTTEAFF.